This TCR beta chain was identified during a study of blood T cell repertoires in COVID-19. Study in general: Collection of acute and convalescent COVID-19 samples took place in the United States, Italy and Spain. From T cells, B-cell-depleted T cells, or PBMCs came the material, which was cDNA or gDNA.

This CDR3 has 16 amino acids. V was clipped by 0 bases and J by 2 bases, with 14 bases between them. The germline V gene encodes CDR1 SGHRS and CDR2 YFSETQ. Authors' data handling: Amplifying reference gene primers gave estimates of nucleated cell counts. Using immunoSEQ multiplex PCR, the repertoire was profiled, and TCRdb retains in-frame clones only, with some absent. V and J calls and clone size are copied from that table; D and trimming were computed from the DNA. Of 50,000 to 65,000 clones in the sample, about 86% were seen once. V gene TRBV5-1 combines with J gene TRBJ2-5, with D unresolved. The sample was peripheral blood. The TCR sequence derives from a human donor in a cohort sampled during active COVID-19. CDR3 DNA sequence: TGCGCCAGCAGCTTGGGGTCCACTTCGCGGCAAGAGACCCAGTACTTC. Its translation: CASSLGSTSRQETQYF.